These T cell receptor beta chains were read from a single sample in a study of T cells after yellow fever vaccination. One entry per CDR3 protein, called by TCRdb with MiXCR from the 5' RACE reads. The sample has some 320,000 distinct CDR3 sequences, around 8.6% seen once. Material: CD4+ T cells sorted from PBMCs, obtained 5 days after the yellow fever booster vaccination. The origin of the receptors is a man aged 18 to 30 who received the YFV17D yellow fever vaccine. Each CDR3 is given with its conserved first and last residue. D genes are given only for firm matches. Size values are once, few and many counts, or a class for expanded clones, and some rows have none.

abundance: .
d_gene: .
v_gene: TRBV7-3
j_gene: TRBJ1-5
CDR3aa: CASSRQSGQPQHF
CDR3nt: TGTGCCAGCAGCCGACAGTCGGGTCAGCCCCAGCATTTT

abundance: few
d_gene: .
v_gene: TRBV7-9
j_gene: TRBJ1-6
CDR3aa: CASSQMADNSPLHF
CDR3nt: TGTGCCAGCAGCCAGATGGCAGATAATTCACCCCTCCACTTT

abundance: few
d_gene: .
v_gene: TRBV13
j_gene: TRBJ1-2
CDR3aa: CASTLWGGQNYGYTF
CDR3nt: TGTGCCAGCACCCTCTGGGGGGGCCAAAACTATGGCTACACCTTC

abundance: few
d_gene: TRBD1
v_gene: TRBV18
j_gene: TRBJ1-1
CDR3aa: CASSRTGYTEAFF
CDR3nt: TGTGCCAGCTCACGGACAGGATACACTGAAGCTTTCTTT

abundance: few
d_gene: TRBD2
v_gene: TRBV24-1
j_gene: TRBJ2-1
CDR3aa: CATSDLTSGGALGEQFF
CDR3nt: TGTGCCACCAGTGACCTGACTAGCGGGGGCGCCCTTGGAGAGCAGTTCTTC

abundance: .
d_gene: .
v_gene: TRBV21-1
j_gene: TRBJ2-5
CDR3aa: CASSHRAWETQYF
CDR3nt: TGTGCCAGCTCCCACAGGGCTTGGGAGACCCAGTACTTC

abundance: few
d_gene: TRBD2
v_gene: TRBV7-9
j_gene: TRBJ2-5
CDR3aa: CASRTGTSGGISQETQYF
CDR3nt: TGTGCCAGCAGGACCGGGACTAGCGGGGGGATCAGCCAGGAGACCCAGTACTTC

abundance: many
d_gene: .
v_gene: TRBV5-1
j_gene: TRBJ2-2
CDR3aa: CASSSGSGELFF
CDR3nt: TGCGCCAGCAGCTCGGGATCCGGGGAGCTGTTTTTT

abundance: many
d_gene: .
v_gene: TRBV21-1
j_gene: TRBJ2-2
CDR3aa: CASSTKLPRQGAVTGELFF
CDR3nt: TGTGCCAGCAGCACCAAACTGCCCCGACAGGGGGCGGTCACCGGGGAGCTGTTTTTT

abundance: many
d_gene: TRBD1
v_gene: TRBV7-9
j_gene: TRBJ2-4
CDR3aa: CASSKTTGGPSSQYF
CDR3nt: TGTGCCAGCAGTAAAACGACAGGGGGCCCCTCAAGTCAGTACTTC

abundance: once
d_gene: .
v_gene: TRBV12-3/TRBV12-4
j_gene: TRBJ1-5
CDR3aa: CASSPRRGMRNQPQHF
CDR3nt: TGTGCCAGCAGCCCTAGGCGGGGTATGAGAAATCAGCCCCAGCATTTT

abundance: .
d_gene: .
v_gene: TRBV5-1
j_gene: TRBJ1-2
CDR3aa: CASSLDLDGYTF
CDR3nt: TGCGCCAGCAGCTTGGACCTGGATGGCTACACCTTC

abundance: many
d_gene: .
v_gene: TRBV6-2/TRBV6-3
j_gene: TRBJ1-1
CDR3aa: CASSYRRRGTEAFF
CDR3nt: TGTGCCAGCAGTTACAGACGCCGGGGGACTGAAGCTTTCTTT

abundance: many
d_gene: .
v_gene: TRBV20-1
j_gene: TRBJ1-2
CDR3aa: CSARPGYGYTF
CDR3nt: TGCAGTGCACGGCCAGGCTATGGCTACACCTTC

abundance: .
d_gene: TRBD1
v_gene: TRBV28
j_gene: TRBJ2-3
CDR3aa: CASGFQQGSDTQYF
CDR3nt: TGTGCCAGCGGTTTTCAACAGGGGTCCGATACGCAGTATTTT

abundance: many
d_gene: TRBD2
v_gene: TRBV4-1
j_gene: TRBJ2-7
CDR3aa: CASSQDSGVAGNQYF
CDR3nt: TGCGCCAGCAGCCAAGATTCGGGTGTAGCGGGAAATCAGTACTTC

abundance: many
d_gene: .
v_gene: TRBV13
j_gene: TRBJ2-7
CDR3aa: CASSLPGPTYEQYF
CDR3nt: TGTGCCAGCAGCTTGCCGGGACCTACCTACGAGCAGTACTTC

abundance: few
d_gene: TRBD2
v_gene: TRBV20-1
j_gene: TRBJ2-1
CDR3aa: CSARNRVAGDEQFF
CDR3nt: TGCAGTGCTAGAAATAGGGTAGCGGGGGATGAGCAGTTCTTC

abundance: .
d_gene: TRBD2
v_gene: TRBV3-1
j_gene: TRBJ2-1
CDR3aa: CASSQLPGLAYNEQFF
CDR3nt: TGTGCCAGCAGCCAATTACCGGGACTAGCTTACAATGAGCAGTTCTTC

abundance: many
d_gene: .
v_gene: TRBV7-9
j_gene: TRBJ2-1
CDR3aa: CASSLVQALRF
CDR3nt: TGTGCCAGCAGCTTAGTCCAGGCGCTCCGCTTC

abundance: .
d_gene: TRBD1
v_gene: TRBV19
j_gene: TRBJ2-2
CDR3aa: CASRKQGAGELFF
CDR3nt: TGTGCCAGTAGGAAACAGGGGGCCGGGGAGCTGTTTTTT

abundance: many
d_gene: .
v_gene: TRBV4-3
j_gene: TRBJ2-7
CDR3aa: CASSQRTGRPSYEQYF
CDR3nt: TGCGCCAGCAGCCAACGTACAGGCCGACCTTCCTACGAGCAGTACTTC

abundance: many
d_gene: TRBD1
v_gene: TRBV10-3
j_gene: TRBJ1-3
CDR3aa: CATHQRDSSGNTIYF
CDR3nt: TGTGCCACCCATCAGCGGGACAGCTCTGGAAACACCATATATTTT

abundance: few
d_gene: .
v_gene: TRBV11-2
j_gene: TRBJ1-2
CDR3aa: CASTRGWNGYTF
CDR3nt: TGTGCCAGCACCCGAGGGTGGAATGGCTACACCTTC